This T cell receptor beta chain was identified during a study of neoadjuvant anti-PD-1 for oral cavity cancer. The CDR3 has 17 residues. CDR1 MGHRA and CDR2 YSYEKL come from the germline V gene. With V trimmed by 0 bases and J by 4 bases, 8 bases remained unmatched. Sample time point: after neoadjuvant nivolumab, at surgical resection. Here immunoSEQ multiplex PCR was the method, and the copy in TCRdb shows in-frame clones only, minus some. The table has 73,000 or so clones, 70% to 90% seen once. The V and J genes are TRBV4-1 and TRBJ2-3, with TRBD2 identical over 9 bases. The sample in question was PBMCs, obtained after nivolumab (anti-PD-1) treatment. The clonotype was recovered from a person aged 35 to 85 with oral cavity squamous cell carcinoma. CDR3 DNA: TGCGCCAGCAGCCAAGAGGCGGGAGGGCCGTTCGCAGATACGCAGTATTTT. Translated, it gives CASSQEAGGPFADTQYF.